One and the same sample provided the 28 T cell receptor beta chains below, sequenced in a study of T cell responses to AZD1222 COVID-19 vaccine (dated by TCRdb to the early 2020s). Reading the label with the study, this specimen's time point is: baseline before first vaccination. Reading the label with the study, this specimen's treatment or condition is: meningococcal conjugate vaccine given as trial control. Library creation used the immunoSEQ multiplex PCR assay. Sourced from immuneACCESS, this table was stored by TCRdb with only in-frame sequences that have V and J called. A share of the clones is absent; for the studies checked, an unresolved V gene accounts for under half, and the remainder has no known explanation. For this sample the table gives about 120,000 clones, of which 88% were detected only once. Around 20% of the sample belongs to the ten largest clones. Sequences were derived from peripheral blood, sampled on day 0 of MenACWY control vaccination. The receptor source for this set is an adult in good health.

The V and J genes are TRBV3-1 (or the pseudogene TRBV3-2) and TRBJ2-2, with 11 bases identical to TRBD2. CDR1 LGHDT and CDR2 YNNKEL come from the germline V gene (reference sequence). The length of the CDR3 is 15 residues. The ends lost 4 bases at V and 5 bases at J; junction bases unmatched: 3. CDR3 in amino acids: CASSRWTSGTGELFF. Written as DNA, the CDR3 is TGTGCCAGCAGCCGATGGACTAGCGGGACCGGGGAGCTGTTTTTT.

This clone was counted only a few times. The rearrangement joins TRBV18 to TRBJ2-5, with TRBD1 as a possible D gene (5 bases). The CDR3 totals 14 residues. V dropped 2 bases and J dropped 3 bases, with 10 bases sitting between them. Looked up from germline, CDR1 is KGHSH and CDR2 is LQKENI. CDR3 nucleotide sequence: TGTGCCAGCTCACCAAGTCAGGGAAAAGAGACCCAGTACTTC. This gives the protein CASSPSQGKETQYF.

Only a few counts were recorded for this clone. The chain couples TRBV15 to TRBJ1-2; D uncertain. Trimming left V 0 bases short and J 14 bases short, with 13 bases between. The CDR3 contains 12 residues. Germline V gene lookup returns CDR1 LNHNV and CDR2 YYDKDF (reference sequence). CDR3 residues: CATSRDSLEFTF. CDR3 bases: TGTGCCACCAGCAGAGATTCCCTTGAGTTTACCTTC.

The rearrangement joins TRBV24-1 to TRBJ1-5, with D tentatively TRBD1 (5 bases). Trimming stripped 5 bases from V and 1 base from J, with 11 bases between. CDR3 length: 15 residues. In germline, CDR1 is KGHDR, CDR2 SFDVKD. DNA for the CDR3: TGTGCCACCAGTGCTGGGACGGTAAGCAATCAGCCCCAGCATTTT. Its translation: CATSAGTVSNQPQHF.

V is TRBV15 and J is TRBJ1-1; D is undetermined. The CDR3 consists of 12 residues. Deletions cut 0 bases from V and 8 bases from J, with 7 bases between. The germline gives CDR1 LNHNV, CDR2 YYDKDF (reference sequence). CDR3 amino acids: CATSRDFGEAFF. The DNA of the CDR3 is TGTGCCACCAGCAGAGATTTTGGGGAAGCTTTCTTT.

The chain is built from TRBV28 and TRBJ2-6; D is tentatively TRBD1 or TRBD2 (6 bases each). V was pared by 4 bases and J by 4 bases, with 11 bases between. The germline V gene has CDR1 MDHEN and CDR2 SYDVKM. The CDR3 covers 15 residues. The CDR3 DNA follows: TGTGCCAGCAGTTCCCCCGGGGGCGGGGCCAACGTCCTGACTTTC. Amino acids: CASSSPGGGANVLTF.

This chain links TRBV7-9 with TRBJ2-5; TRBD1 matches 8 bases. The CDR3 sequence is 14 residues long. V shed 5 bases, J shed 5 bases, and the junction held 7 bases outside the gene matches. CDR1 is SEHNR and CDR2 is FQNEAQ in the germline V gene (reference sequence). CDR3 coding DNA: TGTGCCAGCAGCCACACAGGGGGTGGGGAGACCCAGTACTTC. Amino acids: CASSHTGGGETQYF.

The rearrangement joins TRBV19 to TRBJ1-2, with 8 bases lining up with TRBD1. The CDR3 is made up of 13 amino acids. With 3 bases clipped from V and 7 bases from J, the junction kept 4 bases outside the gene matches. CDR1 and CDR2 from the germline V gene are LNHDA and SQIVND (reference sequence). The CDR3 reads CASSIGQGGGYTF. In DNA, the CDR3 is TGTGCCAGTAGTATCGGACAGGGCGGTGGCTACACCTTC.

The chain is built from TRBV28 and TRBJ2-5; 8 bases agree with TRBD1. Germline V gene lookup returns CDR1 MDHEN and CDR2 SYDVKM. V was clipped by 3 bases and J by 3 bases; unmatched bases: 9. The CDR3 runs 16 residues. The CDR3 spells CASSLQGALGEETQYF. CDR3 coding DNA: TGTGCCAGCAGTTTGCAGGGGGCTTTGGGAGAAGAGACCCAGTACTTC.

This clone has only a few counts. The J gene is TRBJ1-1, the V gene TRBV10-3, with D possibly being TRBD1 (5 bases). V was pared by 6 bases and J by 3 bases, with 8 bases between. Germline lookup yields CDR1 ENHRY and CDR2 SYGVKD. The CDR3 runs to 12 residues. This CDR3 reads CAIRGQDTEAFF. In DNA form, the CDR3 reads TGTGCCATCAGGGGGCAAGACACTGAAGCTTTCTTT.

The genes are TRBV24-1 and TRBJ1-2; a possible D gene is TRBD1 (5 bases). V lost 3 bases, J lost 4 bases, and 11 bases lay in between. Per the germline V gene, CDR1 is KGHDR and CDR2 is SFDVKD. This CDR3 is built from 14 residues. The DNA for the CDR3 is TGTGCCACCAGTGATCATTCCCAGGGCTATGGCTACACCTTC. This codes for CATSDHSQGYGYTF.

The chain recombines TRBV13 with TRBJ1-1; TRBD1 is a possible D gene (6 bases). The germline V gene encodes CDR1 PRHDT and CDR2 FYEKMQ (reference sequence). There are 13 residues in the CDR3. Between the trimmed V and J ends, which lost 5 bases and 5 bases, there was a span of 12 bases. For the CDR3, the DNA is TGTGCCAGCAGCCCTACACAGGGTACTGAAGCTTTCTTT. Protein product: CASSPTQGTEAFF.

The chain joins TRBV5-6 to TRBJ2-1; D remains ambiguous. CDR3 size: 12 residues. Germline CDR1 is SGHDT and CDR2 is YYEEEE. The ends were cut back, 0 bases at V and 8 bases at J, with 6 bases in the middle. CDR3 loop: CASSLEMDEQFF. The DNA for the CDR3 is TGTGCCAGCAGCTTGGAAATGGATGAGCAGTTCTTC. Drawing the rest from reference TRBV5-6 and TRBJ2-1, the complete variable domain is DAGVTQSPTHLIKTRGQQVTLRCSPKSGHDTVSWYQQALGQGPQFIFQYYEEEERQRGNFPDRFSGHQFPNYSSELNVNALLLGDSALYLCASSLEMDEQFFGPGTRLTVL.

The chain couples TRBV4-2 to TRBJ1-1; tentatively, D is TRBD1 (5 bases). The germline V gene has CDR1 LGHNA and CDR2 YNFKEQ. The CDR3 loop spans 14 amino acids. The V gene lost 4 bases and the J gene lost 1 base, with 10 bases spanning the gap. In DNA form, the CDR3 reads TGTGCCAGCAGCCGACGTACAGGGAACACTGAAGCTTTCTTT. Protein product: CASSRRTGNTEAFF.

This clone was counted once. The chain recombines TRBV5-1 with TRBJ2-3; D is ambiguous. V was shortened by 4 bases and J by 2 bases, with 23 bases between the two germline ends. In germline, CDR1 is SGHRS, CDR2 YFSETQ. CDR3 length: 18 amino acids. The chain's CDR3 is CASSVTLTPWRTTDTQYF. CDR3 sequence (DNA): TGCGCCAGCAGCGTTACGCTGACACCGTGGCGAACCACAGATACGCAGTATTTT.

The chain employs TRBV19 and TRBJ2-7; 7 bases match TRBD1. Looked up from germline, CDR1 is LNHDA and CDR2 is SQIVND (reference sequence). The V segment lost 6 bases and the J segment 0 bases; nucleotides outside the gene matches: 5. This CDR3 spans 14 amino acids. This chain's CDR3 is CASSKQGRSYEQYF. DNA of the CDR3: TGTGCCAGTAGCAAACAGGGGCGCTCCTACGAGCAGTACTTC.

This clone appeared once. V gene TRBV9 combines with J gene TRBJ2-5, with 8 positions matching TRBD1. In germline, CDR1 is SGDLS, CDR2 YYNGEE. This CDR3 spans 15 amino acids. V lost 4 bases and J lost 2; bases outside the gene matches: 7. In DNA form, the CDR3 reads TGTGCCAGCAGCCAACGGACAGGGAGTCAAGAGACCCAGTACTTC. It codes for CASSQRTGSQETQYF.

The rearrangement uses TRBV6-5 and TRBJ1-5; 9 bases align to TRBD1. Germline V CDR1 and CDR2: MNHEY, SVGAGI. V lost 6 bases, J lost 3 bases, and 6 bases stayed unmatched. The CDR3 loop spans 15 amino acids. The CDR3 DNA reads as TGTGCCAGCAGGACGGACAGGGGTTCCAATCAGCCCCAGCATTTT. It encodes CASRTDRGSNQPQHF.

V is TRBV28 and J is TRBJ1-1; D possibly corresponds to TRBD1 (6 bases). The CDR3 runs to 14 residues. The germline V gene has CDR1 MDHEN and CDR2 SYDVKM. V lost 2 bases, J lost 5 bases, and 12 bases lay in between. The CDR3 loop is CASSLQGIRTEAFF. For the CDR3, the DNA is TGTGCCAGCAGTTTACAGGGGATTAGGACTGAAGCTTTCTTT.

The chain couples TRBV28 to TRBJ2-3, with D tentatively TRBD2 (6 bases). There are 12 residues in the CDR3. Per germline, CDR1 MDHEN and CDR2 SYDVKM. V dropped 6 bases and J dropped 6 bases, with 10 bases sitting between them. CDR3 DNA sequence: TGTGCCAGCAGAGGGGCGGGGGATACGCAGTATTTT. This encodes CASRGAGDTQYF.

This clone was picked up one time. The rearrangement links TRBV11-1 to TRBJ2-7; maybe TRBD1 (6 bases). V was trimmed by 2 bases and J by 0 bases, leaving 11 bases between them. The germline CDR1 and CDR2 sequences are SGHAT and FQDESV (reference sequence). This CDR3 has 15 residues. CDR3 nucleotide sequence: TGTGCCAGCAGCTTAATACAGGGATACTCCTACGAGCAGTACTTC. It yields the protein CASSLIQGYSYEQYF.

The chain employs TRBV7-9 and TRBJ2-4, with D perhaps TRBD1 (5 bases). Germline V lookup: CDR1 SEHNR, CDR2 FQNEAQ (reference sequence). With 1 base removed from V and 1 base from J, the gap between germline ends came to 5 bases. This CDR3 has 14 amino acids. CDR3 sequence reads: CASSLEGAKNIQYF. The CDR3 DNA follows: TGTGCCAGCAGCTTAGAGGGGGCCAAAAACATTCAGTACTTC.

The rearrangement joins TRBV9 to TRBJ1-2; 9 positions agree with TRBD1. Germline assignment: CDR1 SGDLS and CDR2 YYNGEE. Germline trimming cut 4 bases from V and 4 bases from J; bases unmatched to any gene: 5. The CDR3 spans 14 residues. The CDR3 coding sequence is TGTGCCAGCAGCTCCCAGACAGGGGGCTATGGCTACACCTTC. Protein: CASSSQTGGYGYTF.

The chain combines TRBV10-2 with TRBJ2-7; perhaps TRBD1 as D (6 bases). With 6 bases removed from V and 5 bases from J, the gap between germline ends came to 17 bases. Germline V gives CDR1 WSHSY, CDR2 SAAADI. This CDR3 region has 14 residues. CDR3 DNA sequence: TGCGCCAGCAGAGACACGGATGGGGGCCACGAGCAGTACTTC. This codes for CASRDTDGGHEQYF.

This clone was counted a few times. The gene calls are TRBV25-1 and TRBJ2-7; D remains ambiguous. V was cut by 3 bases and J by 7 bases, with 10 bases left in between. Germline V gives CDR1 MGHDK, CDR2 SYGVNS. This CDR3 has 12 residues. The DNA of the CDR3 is TGTGCCAGCAGTGAGAGTTCGCGGGAGCAGTACTTC. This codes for CASSESSREQYF.

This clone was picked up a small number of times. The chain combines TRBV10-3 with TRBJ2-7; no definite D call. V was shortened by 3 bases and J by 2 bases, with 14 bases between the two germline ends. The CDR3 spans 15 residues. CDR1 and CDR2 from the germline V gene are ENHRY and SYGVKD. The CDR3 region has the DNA TGTGCCATCAGTGAAAGGCTTACACTACCCTACGAGCAGTACTTC. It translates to CAISERLTLPYEQYF.

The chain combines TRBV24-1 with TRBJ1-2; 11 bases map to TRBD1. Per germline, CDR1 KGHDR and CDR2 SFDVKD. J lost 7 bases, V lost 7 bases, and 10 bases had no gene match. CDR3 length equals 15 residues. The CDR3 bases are TGTGCCACCAGCGGTGCCGGGACAGGGGGGCTTGGCTACACCTTC. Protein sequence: CATSGAGTGGLGYTF.

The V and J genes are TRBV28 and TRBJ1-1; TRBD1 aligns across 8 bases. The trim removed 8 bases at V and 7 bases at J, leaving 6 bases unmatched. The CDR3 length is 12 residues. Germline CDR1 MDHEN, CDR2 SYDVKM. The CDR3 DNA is TGTGCCAGCCCCGGGACAGGAGGTGAAGCTTTCTTT. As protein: CASPGTGGEAFF.